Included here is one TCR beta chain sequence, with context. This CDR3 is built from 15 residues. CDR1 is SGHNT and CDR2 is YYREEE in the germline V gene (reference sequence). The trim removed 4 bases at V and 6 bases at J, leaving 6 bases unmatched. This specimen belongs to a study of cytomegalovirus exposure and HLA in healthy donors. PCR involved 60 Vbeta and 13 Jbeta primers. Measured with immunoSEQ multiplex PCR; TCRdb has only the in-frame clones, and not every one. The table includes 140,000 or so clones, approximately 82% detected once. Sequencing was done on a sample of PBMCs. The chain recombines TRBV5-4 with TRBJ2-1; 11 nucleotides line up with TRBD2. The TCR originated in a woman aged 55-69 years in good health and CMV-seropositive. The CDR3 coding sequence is TGTGCCAGCAGCCATGGGACTAGCGGAATCAATGAGCAGTTCTTC. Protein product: CASSHGTSGINEQFF. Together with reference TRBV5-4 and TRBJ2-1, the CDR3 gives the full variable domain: ETGVTQSPTHLIKTRGQQVTLRCSSQSGHNTVSWYQQALGQGPQFIFQYYREEENGRGNFPPRFSGLQFPNYSSELNVNALELDDSALYLCASSHGTSGINEQFFGPGTRLTVL.